Listed below are T cell receptor beta chains from one sample, sequenced in a study of blood T cell repertoires in COVID-19. The assay was immunoSEQ multiplex PCR, and TCRdb's table has in-frame clones only and misses some. This sample yields roughly 200,000 clones, of which around 80% are seen a single time; 13% belongs to the top ten. What was sequenced was peripheral blood. The receptors were sampled from a man aged 50-59 years who had recovered from COVID-19. Each CDR3 is given with its conserved first and last residue. Each record gives: clone size, V gene, J gene, D gene, CDR3 DNA, CDR3 protein. D genes are given only for firm matches. Not all rows give a size; the values are once, few, many and, for expanded clones, a class.

-	TRBV4-1	TRBJ2-3	-	TGCGCCAGCAGCGGCCCGACAGGGACAAAAACTAGCGGAACAGATACGCAGTATTTT	CASSGPTGTKTSGTDTQYF
-	TRBV5-1	TRBJ2-5	TRBD2	TGCGCCAGCAGCTTGGGGACTAGCTTCCAAGAGACCCAGTACTTC	CASSLGTSFQETQYF
-	TRBV27	TRBJ1-6	-	TGTGCCAGCAGTTTATCTAGCAGGGTCGTGAGCTCCTATAATTCACCCCTCCACTTT	CASSLSSRVVSSYNSPLHF
-	TRBV10-2	TRBJ2-1	-	TGCGCCAGCAGTGAGTCACAAAGAGGGTGGCGGGCAAACTACAATGAGCAGTTCTTC	CASSESQRGWRANYNEQFF
-	TRBV3-1/TRBV3-2	TRBJ2-7	-	TGTGCCAGCAGCTCAAGGAGGCTGACCTACGAGCAGTACTTC	CASSSRRLTYEQYF
-	TRBV7-2	TRBJ2-7	TRBD2	TGTGCCAGCAGCGGCAGCAGCGGGGGGGGCTACGAGCAGTACTTC	CASSGSSGGGYEQYF
-	TRBV29-1	TRBJ1-3	-	TGCAGCGTTGAAGAAGGCTCAGGGGCTGGAAACACCATATATTTT	CSVEEGSGAGNTIYF
-	TRBV11-2	TRBJ2-7	TRBD2	TGTGCCAGCACCCGAACTAGCGGGAGTGGGTACGAGCAGTACTTC	CASTRTSGSGYEQYF
-	TRBV4-1	TRBJ2-3	TRBD1	TGCGCCAGCAGCGAACCGGGACAGGGGGACACAGATACGCAGTATTTT	CASSEPGQGDTDTQYF
once	TRBV18	TRBJ2-7	TRBD2	TGTGCCAGCTCAGCTTCTAGCGGGATGAACTACGAGCAGTACTTC	CASSASSGMNYEQYF
-	TRBV6-6	TRBJ2-1	-	TGTGCCAGCAGTTCCGGGGCCTACAATGAGCAGTTCTTC	CASSSGAYNEQFF
-	TRBV2	TRBJ2-1	-	TGTGCCAGCAGTGAGCTTTTAGGGAGGCGGACGAATGAGCAGTTCTTC	CASSELLGRRTNEQFF
-	TRBV18	TRBJ1-1	-	TGTGCCAGCTCACCGCAGGGGACCACTGAAGCTTTCTTT	CASSPQGTTEAFF
-	TRBV27	TRBJ2-1	TRBD2	TGTGCCAGCAGTTCTTTGGCGGGAGGGCCAGGTAATGAGCAGTTCTTC	CASSSLAGGPGNEQFF
-	TRBV6-6	TRBJ2-2	TRBD1	TGTGCCAGCAGGTCCGGGACAGGGAGGACCGGGGAGCTGTTTTTT	CASRSGTGRTGELFF
-	TRBV5-4	TRBJ2-3	-	TGTGCCCCCGGGTTGGTCGGCACAGATACGCAGTATTTT	CAPGLVGTDTQYF
-	TRBV28	TRBJ2-7	-	TGTGCCAGCAGCTCCCCGGGACTCTTTTCCTACGAGCAGTACTTC	CASSSPGLFSYEQYF
few	TRBV24-1	TRBJ2-2	TRBD2	TGTGCCACCAGTGACTACGGACTAGCGACCCCCGGGGAGCTGTTTTTT	CATSDYGLATPGELFF
-	TRBV15	TRBJ1-1	-	TGTGCCACCAGTTTGGGGGGGTTGAGCACTGAAGCTTTCTTT	CATSLGGLSTEAFF
-	TRBV18	TRBJ2-2	-	TGTGCCAGCTCTAACCCAGAGGAATCCCCCGCGAACACCGGGGAGCTGTTTTTT	CASSNPEESPANTGELFF
-	TRBV10-3	TRBJ2-1	TRBD2	TGTGCCATCCAATCATCTAGCGGGAGAATTGACAATGAGCAGTTCTTC	CAIQSSSGRIDNEQFF
-	TRBV14	TRBJ1-6	-	TGTGCCAGCAGCCCTAAGGGGCTCGGTTATTCACCCCTCCACTTT	CASSPKGLGYSPLHF
-	TRBV5-1	TRBJ2-1	-	TGCGCCAGCAGCTTGGAAATCGGGGATTCTAACAATGAGCAGTTCTTC	CASSLEIGDSNNEQFF
once	TRBV18	TRBJ1-3	TRBD1	TGTGCCAGCTCACCTTCGGGACAGTCCGGAAACACCATATATTTT	CASSPSGQSGNTIYF
-	TRBV19	TRBJ1-4	TRBD1	TGTGCCACCAGACAGGGGTTCGAAAAACTGTTTTTT	CATRQGFEKLFF
few	TRBV20-1	TRBJ2-1	TRBD2	TGCAGTGCTAGTTCTAGCGGGAATTTCTACAATGAGCAGTTCTTC	CSASSSGNFYNEQFF
many	TRBV3-1/TRBV3-2	TRBJ2-7	TRBD2	TGTGCCAAATCGGGGGGAGGGCCCTTTTCCTACGAGCAGTACTTC	CAKSGGGPFSYEQYF
-	TRBV3-1/TRBV3-2	TRBJ2-1	TRBD2	TGTGCCAGCAGCCAAGCCGGACTAGCGGGAGGGCCGGGTGAGCAGTTCTTC	CASSQAGLAGGPGEQFF
once	TRBV28	TRBJ2-1	TRBD2	TGTGCCAGCAGTTTTGGCGGGAGGCCCTCCTACAATGAGCAGTTCTTC	CASSFGGRPSYNEQFF
-	TRBV9	TRBJ1-1	-	TGTGCCAGCAGCGTAGTGGGGCAGAACACTGAAGCTTTCTTT	CASSVVGQNTEAFF
-	TRBV11-1	TRBJ1-2	-	TGTGCCAGCACCCCCGGCAGGGAGGCTAACTATGGCTACACCTTC	CASTPGREANYGYTF
-	TRBV27	TRBJ2-5	-	TGTGCCAGCAGCCAACCCCGGACTGGCATGACAGAGACCCAGTACTTC	CASSQPRTGMTETQYF
-	TRBV12-3/TRBV12-4	TRBJ2-7	TRBD1	TGTGCCAGCAGGGGACAGGGCCGCTACGAGCAGTACTTC	CASRGQGRYEQYF
few	TRBV10-3	TRBJ1-6	TRBD1	TGTGCCACCACCCAGGGGGCGGGTTCACCCCTCCACTTT	CATTQGAGSPLHF
-	TRBV18	TRBJ2-7	TRBD2	TGTGCCAGCTCACAAACTAGCGGGCTGAGCTCCTACGAGCAGTACTTC	CASSQTSGLSSYEQYF
-	TRBV11-2	TRBJ2-3	TRBD1	TGTGCCAGCAGCTCAACATACAGGGGGCAAATCACAGATACGCAGTATTTT	CASSSTYRGQITDTQYF
-	TRBV10-3	TRBJ2-2	-	TGTGCCAGCGGCGTCACTAGCTCCGGGGAGCTGTTTTTT	CASGVTSSGELFF
-	TRBV30	TRBJ2-3	TRBD2	TGTGCCTGCGATCCCTTTGGCGGGGGGATCACAGATACGCAGTATTTT	CACDPFGGGITDTQYF
-	TRBV7-8	TRBJ1-1	-	TGTGCCAGCAGCCCTAGTTGGCTCACTGAAGCTTTCTTT	CASSPSWLTEAFF
-	TRBV30	TRBJ2-1	-	TGTGCCTGGAAACTCTTCGGTGTTGTCAATGAGCAGTTCTTC	CAWKLFGVVNEQFF
few	TRBV10-3	TRBJ1-1	TRBD1	TGTGCCATCAGATCTCTCGACAGGGACACTGAAGCTTTCTTT	CAIRSLDRDTEAFF
few	TRBV7-9	TRBJ1-6	TRBD1	TGTGCCAGCAGCGGAGAGAACAGGGGCAATAATTCACCCCTCCACTTT	CASSGENRGNNSPLHF
few	TRBV4-3	TRBJ1-1	TRBD1	TGCGCCAGCAGCCAAGATAGACGGTTAGGACAGGGGACCAGAGCTAACACTGAAGCTTTCTTT	CASSQDRRLGQGTRANTEAFF
-	TRBV20-1	TRBJ2-7	TRBD2	TGCAGTGCAGGGAGGGCCTACGAGCAGTACTTC	CSAGRAYEQYF
many	TRBV27	TRBJ1-2	TRBD1	TGTGCCAGCAGTCCGACCGCGCTGATACAGGGGGCAAGGGGCTACACCTTC	CASSPTALIQGARGYTF
-	TRBV7-9	TRBJ2-1	-	TGTGCCAGCAGCTTAGTGGTAGGCGGGATTTACAATGAGCAGTTCTTC	CASSLVVGGIYNEQFF
-	TRBV18	TRBJ1-5	TRBD1	TGTGCCAGCTCAACTAATCAGGGGGTTGGCAATCAGCCCCAGCATTTT	CASSTNQGVGNQPQHF
medium-sized	TRBV29-1	TRBJ2-7	-	TGCAGCGTTCAGCCGGAGTCCTACGAGCAGTACTTC	CSVQPESYEQYF
-	TRBV11-2	TRBJ1-4	-	TGTGCCAGCAGCTTACGGGGGTGGGCTACGAATGAAAAACTGTTTTTT	CASSLRGWATNEKLFF
-	TRBV29-1	TRBJ2-1	TRBD2	TGCAGCGTTGGGGGACTAGCGTTCTACAATGAGCAGTTCTTC	CSVGGLAFYNEQFF
-	TRBV20-1	TRBJ2-7	-	TGCAGTGCTAGTGGGCTCGGCGGGACAGAGACTTCCTACGAGCAGTACTTC	CSASGLGGTETSYEQYF
-	TRBV30	TRBJ1-4	-	TGTGCCGGCCCGCTAGACGGTTCGCAAAAACTGTTTTTT	CAGPLDGSQKLFF